This T cell receptor beta chain was documented in a study of Graves' ophthalmopathy and Graves' hyperthyroidism. Scientists amplified the TCR beta CDR3 regions from RNA transcripts. First-round RT-PCR with HTBI primers preceded a second-round multiplex PCR. TCRdb analysed the multiplex PCR reads with MiXCR anew, one entry per CDR3 protein. The table has 400,000 to 450,000 distinct CDR3 sequences, 21% seen once. The sample holds many counts of this clonotype. The V and J ends lost 0 bases and 6 bases respectively, with 18 bases between them. The germline gives CDR1 DFQATT, CDR2 SNEGSKA (reference sequence). The CDR3 spans 15 residues.

This clonotype was obtained from a woman aged 18-29 years with stable Graves' hyperthyroidism. The rearrangement links TRBV20-1 to TRBJ2-7; the D gene is possibly TRBD2 (5 bases). The sequenced sample was peripheral blood. The CDR3 coding sequence is TGCAGTGCTAGAGAAGCCGGGGAACCCTCGAGCGAGCAGTACTTC. Translating gives CSAREAGEPSSEQYF.